Listed below are T cell receptor beta chains from one sample, sequenced in a study of blood T cell repertoires in COVID-19. Assay used: immunoSEQ multiplex PCR; TCRdb lists only in-frame clones, some missing. The table records around 130,000 clones, 84% of them present only once. Sequencing input: peripheral blood. The receptors here all came from a man aged 55 to 70 with acute or convalescent COVID-19. CDR3s include the opening cysteine and the closing phenylalanine or tryptophan. D genes are given only for firm matches. The size field is filled for only some rows; it gives once, few, many or a size class.

clone size,V gene,J gene,D gene,CDR3 length,CDR3 DNA,CDR3 protein
-,TRBV5-1,TRBJ2-5,TRBD2,14,TGCGCCAGCAGATCTAGCGGGGGCCAAGAGACCCAGTACTTC,CASRSSGGQETQYF
once,TRBV3-1/TRBV3-2,TRBJ1-2,-,17,TGTGCCAGCAGCCAAGATGCCCCCACAGTAGCTAACTATGGCTACACCTTC,CASSQDAPTVANYGYTF
medium-sized,TRBV27,TRBJ1-2,TRBD1,13,TGTGCCAGCAGTTTTTCAAGGACAGGACTCTACACCTTC,CASSFSRTGLYTF
once,TRBV5-6,TRBJ2-2,TRBD1,15,TGTGCCAGCAGCTCGGACAGGGGGCGCACCGGGGAGCTGTTTTTT,CASSSDRGRTGELFF
-,TRBV27,TRBJ2-7,-,15,TGTGCCAGCAGTCCCGAGGAGGCTCGGCCCTACGAGCAGTACTTC,CASSPEEARPYEQYF
-,TRBV18,TRBJ2-5,TRBD1,16,TGTGCCAGCTCACCACGTTTGGACAGGGTATTGGAGACCCAGTACTTC,CASSPRLDRVLETQYF
few,TRBV21-1,TRBJ2-1,-,16,TGTGCCAGCAGCCCCGTCCCGCGGGAGGGTCCCAATGAGCAGTTCTTC,CASSPVPREGPNEQFF
-,TRBV19,TRBJ1-1,-,12,TGTGCCAGTAGTACCCCCCGAGGCAATACTTTCTTT,CASSTPRGNTFF
-,TRBV2,TRBJ1-2,-,13,TGTGCCAGCAGTGAAGGCCAGAACTATGGCTACACCTTC,CASSEGQNYGYTF
-,TRBV6-5,TRBJ2-3,-,16,TGTGCCAGCAGTTACTGGCAGGGCCCTGGCACAGATACGCAGTATTTT,CASSYWQGPGTDTQYF
-,TRBV29-1,TRBJ1-4,TRBD1,11,TGCAGCGCCGGGGACAGTGAAAAACTGTTTTTT,CSAGDSEKLFF
-,TRBV6-5,TRBJ2-6,-,14,TGTGCCAGCAGTTTTTCCTCCTGGGCCAACGTCCTGACTTTC,CASSFSSWANVLTF
-,TRBV9,TRBJ2-3,-,15,TGTGCCAGCAGCGGAACCGGGACACCGGGGGATACGCAGTATTTT,CASSGTGTPGDTQYF
-,TRBV11-2,TRBJ1-1,-,15,TGTGCCAGCAGCATTAGCCTTCGGGGTGAGACTGAAGCTTTCTTT,CASSISLRGETEAFF
once,TRBV5-6,TRBJ2-3,TRBD1,14,TGTGCCAGCAGCTTGGTACAGGGGGCCCCATCGCAGTATTTT,CASSLVQGAPSQYF
-,TRBV4-1,TRBJ1-6,-,16,TGCGCCAGCAGCCAACACGTGGGAGGGAATAATTCACCCCTCCACTTT,CASSQHVGGNNSPLHF
-,TRBV20-1,TRBJ1-1,-,12,TGCAGTGCTAGTCGGACAGCGAATGAAGCTTTCTTT,CSASRTANEAFF
-,TRBV30,TRBJ1-4,TRBD1,15,TGTGCCTGGAGTACCCCTGGACAGGGGTCTGAAAAACTGTTTTTT,CAWSTPGQGSEKLFF
-,TRBV30,TRBJ1-2,-,13,TGTGCCTGGAGTATGCTCTGGGCCTATGGCTACACCTTC,CAWSMLWAYGYTF
-,TRBV27,TRBJ1-6,-,14,TGTGCCAGCAGTTTAGGTCCGATGGGAGCACCCCTCCACTTT,CASSLGPMGAPLHF
-,TRBV4-2,TRBJ2-5,-,17,TGTGCCAGCAGCCAGCCTCGGGATGACTTGGGCCAAGAGACCCAGTACTTC,CASSQPRDDLGQETQYF
-,TRBV20-1,TRBJ1-6,TRBD1,14,TGCAGTGCTAGTAGAGGACAGGGGCTTTCACCCCTCCACTTT,CSASRGQGLSPLHF
-,TRBV12-5,TRBJ2-6,-,15,TGTGCTAGTGGCTATACAGGGTCCGGGGCCAACGTCCTGACTTTC,CASGYTGSGANVLTF
-,TRBV29-1,TRBJ2-1,-,12,TGCAGCGTTGAGAAGAGGGTAGATGAGCAGTTCTTC,CSVEKRVDEQFF
once,TRBV7-3,TRBJ2-3,TRBD2,15,TGTGCCAGCAGCCCGCAGGGACTAGCGGGGGATACGCAGTATTTT,CASSPQGLAGDTQYF
-,TRBV9,TRBJ2-1,-,12,TGTGCCAGCAGCCTTCTAGCAGGCGAGCAGTTCTTC,CASSLLAGEQFF
-,TRBV29-1,TRBJ2-5,-,11,TGCAGCGTTAGGGAGCAAGAGACCCAGTACTTC,CSVREQETQYF
-,TRBV28,TRBJ1-2,-,12,TGTGCCAGCAGTTTACGGGGGAGTGGCTACACCTTC,CASSLRGSGYTF
-,TRBV7-3,TRBJ1-6,TRBD1,14,TGTGCCAGCAGCTTTACAGGGGGCGATTCACCCCTCCACTTT,CASSFTGGDSPLHF
-,TRBV2,TRBJ2-2,-,14,TGTGCCAGCAGTGAATTGAAGAGAACCGGGGAGCTGTTTTTT,CASSELKRTGELFF
once,TRBV9,TRBJ2-5,-,14,TGTGCCAGCAGCGTAAACGCGGGCCAAGAGACCCAGTACTTC,CASSVNAGQETQYF
once,TRBV4-2,TRBJ2-3,TRBD2,15,TGTGCCAGCAGCATAAATCCTAGCGGGGAAGATACGCAGTATTTT,CASSINPSGEDTQYF
-,TRBV18,TRBJ1-3,-,16,TGTGCCAGCGCCAAACCATTTTCTAGGTTTGGAAACACCATATATTTT,CASAKPFSRFGNTIYF
-,TRBV5-4,TRBJ2-7,-,15,TGTGCCAGCAGCTTGAGGGGGACAACTACCTACGAGCAGTACTTC,CASSLRGTTTYEQYF
-,TRBV9,TRBJ2-2,-,14,TGTGCCAGCAGCGTAGTAGGGGAAACCGGGGAGCTGTTTTTT,CASSVVGETGELFF
once,TRBV11-2,TRBJ2-1,-,13,TGTGCCAGCAGCTTAGCAGGGACTAATGAGCAGTTCTTC,CASSLAGTNEQFF
-,TRBV6-6,TRBJ1-6,TRBD1,18,TGTGCCAGCAGTCCCCTCCGGACAGGGAGAGTGAGAGGTTCACCCCTCCACTTT,CASSPLRTGRVRGSPLHF
-,TRBV21-1,TRBJ2-2,-,18,TGTGCCAGCAGCAATCACGCGGGCAATTTCGGCAACTACGGGGAGCTGTTTTTT,CASSNHAGNFGNYGELFF
-,TRBV19,TRBJ1-2,TRBD1,14,TGTGCCAGTAGAACCGGGACAGGGGCTATGGACTACACCTTC,CASRTGTGAMDYTF
once,TRBV18,TRBJ2-3,TRBD2,14,TGTGCCAGCTCAGCAGGACTAGCGAAGGATACGCAGTATTTT,CASSAGLAKDTQYF